These 24 T cell receptor beta chains came from one sample sequenced in a study of blood T cell repertoires in COVID-19. Sequencing was performed with immunoSEQ multiplex PCR; in TCRdb, only in-frame clones are kept and a portion is missing. Here the sample spans around 100,000 clones, 84% being singletons. Source material: peripheral blood. All receptors come from a human donor in a cohort sampled during active COVID-19.

This sequence joins TRBV10-1 and TRBJ1-2, with D tentatively TRBD1 (5 bases). Germline loops: CDR1 WNHNN, CDR2 SYGVQD (reference sequence). Trimming left V 4 bases short and J 0 bases short, with 6 bases between. This CDR3 contains 13 residues. The CDR3 reads CASSAGSNYGYTF. The CDR3 DNA follows: TGCGCCAGCAGTGCAGGGTCTAACTATGGCTACACCTTC.

The genes are TRBV10-2 and TRBJ1-5; no clear D gene. V lost 10 bases to trimming and J lost 6 bases, with 16 bases between them. The length of the CDR3 is 13 residues. Per germline, CDR1 WSHSY and CDR2 SAAADI. DNA of the CDR3: TGCGCCACCACGGGAGGGAGCGGTCAGCCCCAGCATTTT. This gives the protein CATTGGSGQPQHF.

This chain uses TRBV6-5 with TRBJ2-2; D is perhaps TRBD1 (5 bases). The germline CDR1 and CDR2 sequences are MNHEY and SVGAGI. This CDR3 comprises 15 residues. V was shortened by 5 bases and J by 3 bases, with 13 bases between the two germline ends. CDR3 nucleotides: TGTGCCAGCAGTCTGGACAAGTGGGACACCGGGGAGCTGTTTTTT. Translation gives CASSLDKWDTGELFF.

This sequence joins TRBV29-1 and TRBJ2-4; TRBD1 matches 8 bases. The CDR3 extends over 14 amino acids. V trimming: 4 bases; J trimming: 3 bases; junction bases outside the gene matches: 5. From germline, CDR1 is SQVTM and CDR2 ANQGSEA. DNA for the CDR3: TGCAGCGTTGGGGACAGGCGGGACAAAAACATTCAGTACTTC. It specifies CSVGDRRDKNIQYF.

The CDR3 DNA follows: TGCAGCGTTGACCCTACAGGGGGTAGAGGCTACACCTTC. Amino acid sequence: CSVDPTGGRGYTF. The V and J genes are TRBV29-1 and TRBJ1-2; 8 bases are shared with TRBD1. CDR3 size: 13 residues. The J segment lost 8 bases and the V segment lost 3 bases, leaving 8 bases of the junction unmatched. Germline CDR1 reads SQVTM; CDR2 reads ANQGSEA.

The rearrangement uses TRBV10-2 and TRBJ2-4; no reliable D call. The CDR3 covers 15 residues. Germline values: CDR1 WSHSY, CDR2 SAAADI. V was trimmed by 3 bases and J by 0 bases, leaving 9 bases between them. The CDR3 sequence is CASSETILAKNIQYF. The CDR3, as DNA: TGCGCCAGCAGTGAAACCATACTAGCCAAAAACATTCAGTACTTC.

The chain uses TRBV27 and TRBJ2-1; D might be TRBD1 (5 bases). Trimming cost V 5 bases and J 0 bases, with 11 bases left between them. There are 15 residues in the CDR3. The germline gives CDR1 MNHEY, CDR2 SMNVEV (reference sequence). The CDR3 loop reads CASSILGPSYNEQFF. The CDR3 nucleotides read TGTGCCAGCAGTATCCTGGGGCCCTCCTACAATGAGCAGTTCTTC.

The V call is TRBV2, the J call TRBJ1-2, with 8 bases identical to TRBD1. The CDR3 runs to 14 residues. Germline loops: CDR1 SNHLY, CDR2 FYNNEI. The V and J ends lost 4 bases and 4 bases, in that order; junction bases with no gene match: 5. CDR3 sequence (DNA): TGTGCCAGCAGTGTTGCAGGGGGCAGCTATGGCTACACCTTC. This gives the protein CASSVAGGSYGYTF.

For this clone: Other DNA sequences in this sample translate to the same CDR3. The chain uses TRBV2 and TRBJ1-1, with unresolved D. V gave up 2 bases and J gave up 1 base, with 5 bases separating them. The CDR3 is made up of 13 amino acids. CDR1 is SNHLY and CDR2 is FYNNEI in the germline V gene. The DNA of the CDR3 is TGTGCCAGCAGTGAATTAGAGAACACTGAAGCTTTCTTT. Translating gives CASSELENTEAFF. The complete variable domain, with remaining parts taken from reference TRBV2 and TRBJ1-1, reads EPEVTQTPSHQVTQMGQEVILRCVPISNHLYFYWYRQILGQKVEFLVSFYNNEISEKSEIFDDQFSVERPDGSNFTLKIRSTKLEDSAMYFCASSELENTEAFFGQGTRLTVV.

This clone was seen more than once but under ten times. V and J are TRBV5-4 and TRBJ2-7; D is perhaps TRBD1 (6 bases). The CDR3 has 14 residues. Germline V gene data show CDR1 as SGHNT and CDR2 as YYREEE (reference sequence). V shed 1 base and J shed 5 bases, with 13 bases lying between them. The CDR3 DNA follows: TGTGCCAGCAGCTTGTGGTCAGGGGACCACGAGCAGTACTTC. Protein: CASSLWSGDHEQYF.

J is TRBJ2-4 and V is TRBV3-1 (or the pseudogene TRBV3-2); tentatively, D is TRBD2 (5 bases). Germline CDR1 and CDR2: LGHDT and YNNKEL (reference sequence). This CDR3 has 15 amino acids. The ends were cut back, 3 bases at V and 0 bases at J, with 9 bases in the middle. CDR3 coding DNA: TGTGCCAGCAGCCACGGTGGACTAGCCAAAAACATTCAGTACTTC. The encoded protein is CASSHGGLAKNIQYF.

V usage is TRBV6-1 and J usage is TRBJ1-3; D is possibly TRBD1 (5 bases). Germline V gene sequence: CDR1 MNHNS, CDR2 SASEGT. The V end lost 1 base, the J end lost 0 bases, and 10 bases lay between the germline ends. The CDR3 totals 16 residues. CDR3 protein: CASSEGGSLSGNTIYF. The CDR3, as DNA: TGTGCCAGCAGTGAAGGGGGCAGCCTCTCTGGAAACACCATATATTTT.

The V call is TRBV3-1 (or the pseudogene TRBV3-2), the J call TRBJ1-6, with a possible D match to TRBD1 (6 bases). Trimming shortened V by 4 bases and J by 9 bases, and 13 bases separated the two germline ends. The length of the CDR3 is 14 residues. CDR1 and CDR2 (germline): LGHDT, YNNKEL (reference sequence). CDR3 DNA sequence: TGTGCCAGCAGCCGGACAGACTTAGCTTCACCCCTCCACTTT. This gives the protein CASSRTDLASPLHF.

The V gene is TRBV2, the J gene TRBJ1-2; D ambiguous. CDR3 length: 13 amino acids. The V gene's germline CDR1 is SNHLY and CDR2 FYNNEI. V gave up 2 bases and J gave up 0 bases, with 4 bases separating them. The CDR3 protein is CASSEQANYGYTF. CDR3 nucleotides: TGTGCCAGCAGTGAACAGGCTAACTATGGCTACACCTTC.

The chain combines TRBV3-1 (or the pseudogene TRBV3-2) with TRBJ1-1; a weak D match, TRBD1 (5 bases). The CDR3 extends over 12 amino acids. V lost 6 bases, J lost 5 bases, and 10 bases lay in between. The germline CDR1 and CDR2 sequences are LGHDT and YNNKEL (reference sequence). Written as DNA, the CDR3 is TGTGCCAGCAGGTCCGGGGGGACTGAAGCTTTCTTT. This sequence encodes CASRSGGTEAFF.

This clone came up a few times. The V and J genes are TRBV6-5 and TRBJ2-6, with a weak D call TRBD2 (5 bases). CDR3 length: 15 amino acids. The germline V gene encodes CDR1 MNHEY and CDR2 SVGAGI. Trimming removed 4 bases at V and 4 bases at J, with 11 bases between. The CDR3 DNA follows: TGTGCCAGCAGTTTTGGGAGCAGGGGGGCCAACGTCCTGACTTTC. This gives the protein CASSFGSRGANVLTF.

Remarks on this clone: At one end the junction does not follow the germline gene, possibly because of a read error. J is TRBJ2-1 and V is TRBV6-1; D might be TRBD1 (5 bases). In germline, CDR1 is MNHNS, CDR2 SASEGT. The CDR3 has 13 amino acids. The CDR3: CASNEGQGYEQFF. CDR3 DNA sequence: TGTGCCAGCAATGAAGGGCAGGGCTATGAGCAGTTCTTC.

The chain is built from TRBV25-1 and TRBJ1-1; 8 bases are a match to TRBD1. This CDR3 is built from 15 residues. Germline V CDR1 and CDR2: MGHDK, SYGVNS. J gave up 1 base and V 7 bases, and 8 bases lay outside the gene matches. The CDR3 loop is CASTKRTGWNTEAFF. Written as DNA, the CDR3 is TGTGCCAGCACCAAAAGGACAGGGTGGAACACTGAAGCTTTCTTT.

V is TRBV6-2 or TRBV6-3 and J is TRBJ1-1; no reliable D call. Trimming took 2 bases from V and 2 from J, leaving 12 bases between them. This CDR3 comprises 15 residues. Germline V lookup: CDR1 MNHEY, CDR2 SVGEGT. This chain's CDR3 is CASSYPGAVNTEAFF. The CDR3 nucleotides are TGTGCCAGCAGTTACCCCGGAGCTGTTAACACTGAAGCTTTCTTT.

The count of this clone is one. This chain connects TRBV7-9 to TRBJ1-4, with D possibly being TRBD1 (6 bases). The V end was cut by 1 base, the J end by 8 bases, with 14 bases between. This CDR3 is 15 amino acids long. Germline V lookup: CDR1 SEHNR, CDR2 FQNEAQ (reference sequence). CDR3 in DNA: TGTGCCAGCAGCTTAGGTGCGGGGGCACGAGAAAAACTGTTTTTT. Its translation: CASSLGAGAREKLFF.

V gene TRBV7-2 combines with J gene TRBJ1-1, with a weak D call TRBD1 (5 bases). The germline V gene encodes CDR1 SGHTA and CDR2 FQGNSA. This CDR3 has 13 residues. V gave up 5 bases and J gave up 1 base, with 8 bases separating them. DNA of the CDR3: TGTGCCAGCAGCCCTAGGGGGAACACTGAAGCTTTCTTT. Protein: CASSPRGNTEAFF.

CDR3 residues: CASRRQGAHGYTF. The CDR3 DNA reads as TGTGCCAGCAGACGACAGGGGGCCCATGGCTACACCTTC. The rearrangement joins TRBV5-4 to TRBJ1-2; 10 bases are shared with TRBD1. V was clipped by 5 bases and J by 6 bases; unmatched bases: 4. CDR1 SGHNT and CDR2 YYREEE come from the germline V gene (reference sequence). The CDR3 is 13 residues long.

The chain carries TRBV27 and TRBJ2-3, with 8 positions matching TRBD2. CDR3 length equals 16 residues. The germline V gene has CDR1 MNHEY and CDR2 SMNVEV (reference sequence). The V gene end was trimmed by 1 base and the J gene end by 3 bases; junction bases not matched to a gene: 6. CDR3 coding DNA: TGTGCCAGCAGTTTATTCGGCGGGGGGTATACAGATACGCAGTATTTT. It yields the protein CASSLFGGGYTDTQYF.

The J gene is TRBJ1-6, the V gene TRBV18; 12 bases are a match to TRBD1. Germline V gene lookup returns CDR1 KGHSH and CDR2 LQKENI. The CDR3 spans 19 residues. V lost 6 bases, J lost 7 bases, and 16 bases stayed unmatched. In DNA form, the CDR3 reads TGTGCCAGCTCGCCGACGGGGACAGGGGGCCGCTTGGGGAATTCACCCCTCCACTTT. It specifies CASSPTGTGGRLGNSPLHF.